Below are 30 T cell receptor beta chains sequenced from a single sample in a study of regulatory and conventional T cells in RAG deficiency. The repertoire was sequenced with immunoSEQ multiplex PCR; TCRdb's copy has only in-frame clones and lacks some. The sample lists 34,000 or so clones, 75% to 90% seen once, with about 13% in the top ten. These same data were also listed under a study on regulatory T cells. Per that study: Amplification used 52 TRBV primers and 13 TRBJ primers.

Sequences were obtained from CD8+ T cells sorted from blood. These receptors were obtained from a human donor in good health.

Note on this clone: An end of the junction differs from the germline gene, which may be a read error. The CDR3 loop reads CASNIGGYEETQYF. CDR3 bases: TGTGCCAGTAATATAGGGGGGTACGAAGAGACCCAGTACTTC. J is TRBJ2-5 and V is TRBV19, with D possibly called TRBD1 or TRBD2 (6 bases each). Germline lookup yields CDR1 LNHDA and CDR2 SQIVND (reference sequence). The CDR3 has 14 residues.

The genes are TRBV5-5 and TRBJ1-1, with D unclear. V lost 4 bases to trimming and J lost 1 base, with 20 bases between them. CDR3 size: 17 residues. Germline CDR1 is SGHKS and CDR2 is YYEKEE (reference sequence). The DNA for the CDR3 is TGTGCCAGCAGCGCCAGGCCTGAGCTGGGATGGAACACTGAAGCTTTCTTT. Encoded protein: CASSARPELGWNTEAFF.

CDR3 sequence (DNA): TGCGCCAGCAGCTTGGAGGCGGCTAATGAAAAACTGTTTTTT. Translating it yields CASSLEAANEKLFF. The rearrangement joins TRBV5-1 to TRBJ1-4; the D is unclear. The CDR3 is 14 amino acids. V was cut by 0 bases and J by 3 bases, with 6 bases left in between. Germline V lookup: CDR1 SGHRS, CDR2 YFSETQ. The whole variable domain, filled in from reference TRBV5-1 and TRBJ1-4, reads KAGVTQTPRYLIKTRGQQVTLSCSPISGHRSVSWYQQTPGQGLQFLFEYFSETQRNKGNFPGRFSGRQFSNSRSEMNVSTLELGDSALYLCASSLEAANEKLFFGSGTQLSVL.

The gene calls are TRBV11-3 and TRBJ2-7; 11 bases map to TRBD1. Germline assignment: CDR1 SGHNT and CDR2 YENEEA. With V trimmed by 1 base and J by 6 bases, 2 bases remained unmatched. This CDR3 spans 14 amino acids. CDR3 sequence: CASSLVGTGGEQYF. The CDR3 coding sequence is TGTGCCAGCAGCTTAGTCGGGACAGGGGGCGAGCAGTACTTC.

J is TRBJ2-4 and V is TRBV15, with TRBD1 identical over 8 bases. The CDR3 loop spans 15 amino acids. The germline V gene encodes CDR1 LNHNV and CDR2 YYDKDF (reference sequence). V lost 5 bases to trimming and J lost 3 bases; unmatched junction nucleotides: 6. In nucleotides, the CDR3 is TGTGCCACCAGCCCCCGGACAGGGCTCAAAAACATTCAGTACTTC. Residues: CATSPRTGLKNIQYF.

The chain recombines TRBV18 with TRBJ2-1, with D possibly TRBD2 on 5 matching bases. Trimming pared 3 bases from V and 9 bases from J, leaving 15 bases between. The CDR3 has 14 amino acids. CDR1 KGHSH and CDR2 LQKENI come from the germline V gene. As DNA, the CDR3 is TGTGCCAGCTCACCGGTGGCGGGTTTCGGTGAGCAGTTCTTC. The encoded protein is CASSPVAGFGEQFF.

This CDR3 is CASSPGLAWEQYF. The CDR3 DNA is TGTGCCAGCAGTCCGGGACTAGCGTGGGAGCAGTACTTC. The rearrangement links TRBV27 to TRBJ2-7; 10 nucleotides match TRBD2. The J segment lost 7 bases and the V segment lost 5 bases, leaving 5 bases of the junction unmatched. CDR3 length: 13 amino acids. Germline assignment: CDR1 MNHEY and CDR2 SMNVEV (reference sequence).

The V gene is TRBV16, the J gene TRBJ2-3, with D unclear. The germline V gene encodes CDR1 KGHSY and CDR2 FQNENV. This CDR3 is 16 amino acids long. Trimming pared 4 bases from V and 0 bases from J, leaving 14 bases between. The CDR3 DNA reads TGTGCCAGCAGCCTGCTTGGCGGATCTAGCACAGATACGCAGTATTTT. This codes for CASSLLGGSSTDTQYF.

V gene TRBV29-1 combines with J gene TRBJ2-3; possibly TRBD1 for D (6 bases). V was pared by 7 bases and J by 3 bases, with 14 bases between. Germline CDR1 is SQVTM and CDR2 is ANQGSEA. The CDR3 totals 13 residues. CDR3 protein: CSARDTVTDTQYF. The CDR3 nucleotides are TGCAGCGCCCGGGACACCGTGACAGATACGCAGTATTTT.

This chain joins TRBV11-3 and TRBJ2-2, with a tentative D call TRBD2 (5 bases). Trimming cost V 3 bases and J 7 bases, with 15 bases left between them. CDR1 is SGHNT and CDR2 is YENEEA in the germline V gene. This CDR3 is 15 amino acids long. CDR3 in amino acids: CASSFLAAGSGELFF. CDR3 coding DNA: TGTGCCAGCAGCTTTCTAGCCGCTGGAAGCGGGGAGCTGTTTTTT.

The chain links TRBV27 to TRBJ2-7; 8 nucleotides align to TRBD1. Germline values: CDR1 MNHEY, CDR2 SMNVEV (reference sequence). This CDR3 is 14 amino acids long. V was pared by 8 bases and J by 0 bases, with 6 bases of the junction left unmatched. CDR3 amino acids: CASSGGTGSYEQYF. In nucleotides, the CDR3 is TGTGCCAGCTCCGGAGGGACAGGCTCCTACGAGCAGTACTTC.

The genes are TRBV5-1 and TRBJ1-4; 7 bases match TRBD1. The CDR3 runs to 16 residues. Trimming removed 5 bases from V and 2 bases from J; junction bases left unmatched: 9. Germline V gives CDR1 SGHRS, CDR2 YFSETQ. Here the CDR3 reads CASSSRQGPTNEKLFF. CDR3 bases: TGCGCCAGCAGTTCACGACAGGGCCCGACTAATGAAAAACTGTTTTTT.

V is TRBV27 and J is TRBJ2-1; 13 bases agree with TRBD2. CDR3 length: 15 residues. Germline values: CDR1 MNHEY, CDR2 SMNVEV (reference sequence). V gave up 5 bases and J gave up 6 bases; unmatched junction bases: 4. The CDR3, as DNA: TGTGCCAGCAGTCCGACTAGCGGGAGGTTCAATGAGCAGTTCTTC. Protein: CASSPTSGRFNEQFF.

This rearrangement joins TRBV10-1 to TRBJ1-5; D ambiguous. The CDR3 is made up of 15 amino acids. The V gene's germline CDR1 is WNHNN and CDR2 SYGVQD (reference sequence). V was pared by 8 bases and J by 0 bases, with 14 bases between. The CDR3 reads CASSLHQHSNQPQHF. CDR3 nucleotide sequence: TGCGCCAGCTCCCTACACCAGCATAGCAATCAGCCCCAGCATTTT.

The chain is built from TRBV11-2 and TRBJ1-6; maybe TRBD1 (5 bases). With 5 bases removed from V and 7 bases from J, the gap between germline ends came to 15 bases. Germline lookup yields CDR1 SGHAT and CDR2 FQNNGV. This CDR3 is built from 15 residues. The CDR3: CASSPLVGANSPLHF. The CDR3 DNA follows: TGTGCCAGCAGCCCCCTCGTAGGGGCAAATTCACCCCTCCACTTT. Full variable domain (outside the CDR3, taken from reference TRBV11-2 and TRBJ1-6): EAGVAQSPRYKIIEKRQSVAFWCNPISGHATLYWYQQILGQGPKLLIQFQNNGVVDDSQLPKDRFSAERLKGVDSTLKIQPAKLEDSAVYLCASSPLVGANSPLHFGNGTRLTVT.

DNA for the CDR3: TGTGCCTGGAACCTTGGGTATGGCTACACCTTC. This gives the protein CAWNLGYGYTF. The J gene is TRBJ1-2, the V gene TRBV30; D is unclear. Germline CDR1 is GTSNPN and CDR2 is SVGIG (reference sequence). The V end was cut by 4 bases, the J end by 5 bases, with 8 bases between. The CDR3 has 11 residues.

The chain links TRBV9 to TRBJ2-1, with TRBD2 matching over 11 bases. This CDR3 comprises 19 residues. Germline CDR1 is SGDLS and CDR2 is YYNGEE. V shed 0 bases, J shed 9 bases, and the junction held 17 bases outside the gene matches. CDR3 sequence: CASSVDGGIFTSGRSEQFF. CDR3 DNA sequence: TGTGCCAGCAGCGTAGATGGGGGGATTTTTACTAGCGGGAGAAGTGAGCAGTTCTTC.

This clone was detected once. The chain links TRBV15 to TRBJ1-5; 9 bases map to TRBD1. Germline assignment: CDR1 LNHNV and CDR2 YYDKDF (reference sequence). The ends lost 8 bases at V and 5 bases at J; junction bases unmatched: 13. This CDR3 spans 16 amino acids. The chain's CDR3 is CATGGTGSGIDQPQHF. CDR3 DNA: TGTGCCACCGGGGGGACAGGGTCAGGGATAGATCAGCCCCAGCATTTT.

The table lists this clone with a few counts. The CDR3: CASREYATNEKLFF. The CDR3 bases are TGTGCCAGCAGAGAATATGCAACTAATGAAAAACTGTTTTTT. The gene calls are TRBV28 and TRBJ1-4, with D uncertain. The V gene lost 6 bases and the J gene lost 0 bases, with 8 bases spanning the gap. The CDR3 is 14 amino acids. Per germline, CDR1 MDHEN and CDR2 SYDVKM.

This clone was detected only once. The DNA of the CDR3 is TGTGCCACCAGCAGAGTGCCGGGAAACACCATATATTTT. It encodes CATSRVPGNTIYF. The chain carries TRBV15 and TRBJ1-3; the D is unclear. The CDR3 contains 13 residues. V was pared by 1 base and J by 4 bases, with 5 bases between. The germline V gene encodes CDR1 LNHNV and CDR2 YYDKDF (reference sequence).

With regard to this clone: A read error may account for a junction end that differs from germline. The chain recombines TRBV7-7 with TRBJ1-1; D is ambiguous. CDR3 length equals 13 residues. Germline CDR1 and CDR2: SSHAT and FNYEAQ (reference sequence). Here the CDR3 DNA reads TGTGCTAGCAGCTTAGGGATGAACACTGAAGCTTTCTTT. Translated: CASSLGMNTEAFF. The entire variable domain, with the rest obtained from reference TRBV7-7 and TRBJ1-1, is as follows: GAGVSQSPRYKVTKRGQDVTLRCDPISSHATLYWYQQALGQGPEFLTYFNYEAQPDKSGLPSDRFSAERPEGSISTLTIQRTEQRDSAMYRCASSLGMNTEAFFGQGTRLTVV.

V gene TRBV29-1 combines with J gene TRBJ2-7, with TRBD1 identical over 7 bases. The CDR3 has 12 residues. Germline assignment: CDR1 SQVTM and CDR2 ANQGSEA. The ends lost 5 bases at V and 4 bases at J; junction bases unmatched: 5. CDR3 loop: CSVLGTDYEQYF. The CDR3, as DNA: TGCAGCGTTTTGGGGACAGATTACGAGCAGTACTTC.

The chain joins TRBV27 to TRBJ1-6, with 7 bases lining up with TRBD1. The CDR3 consists of 19 residues. The V gene's germline CDR1 is MNHEY and CDR2 SMNVEV (reference sequence). V was clipped by 0 bases and J by 1 base; unmatched bases: 9. The CDR3 DNA reads TGTGCCAGCAGTTTATCGAGGGCGGAGGGGGCTTCCTATAATTCACCCCTCCACTTT. As protein: CASSLSRAEGASYNSPLHF.

This clone was found once. The chain employs TRBV9 and TRBJ1-1; possibly TRBD1 for D (6 bases). Germline lookup yields CDR1 SGDLS and CDR2 YYNGEE. This CDR3 has 13 amino acids. V was shortened by 2 bases and J by 5 bases, with 10 bases between the two germline ends. The chain's CDR3 is CASSVQGRTEAFF. DNA for the CDR3: TGTGCCAGCAGCGTTCAGGGGCGAACTGAAGCTTTCTTT.

The chain joins TRBV7-3 to TRBJ1-6; 10 bases fit TRBD1. With V trimmed by 2 bases and J by 2 bases, 6 bases remained unmatched. There are 18 residues in the CDR3. CDR1 and CDR2 from the germline V gene are SGHTA and FQGTGA. The CDR3 spells CASSLYRGQGTYNSPLHF. The CDR3 region has the DNA TGTGCCAGCAGCTTATATCGGGGACAGGGGACCTATAATTCACCCCTCCACTTT.

V and J are TRBV5-5 and TRBJ1-6; a possible D gene is TRBD1 (5 bases). V gave up 4 bases and J gave up 7 bases, with 9 bases separating them. Germline V lookup: CDR1 SGHKS, CDR2 YYEKEE (reference sequence). The CDR3 consists of 13 residues. The DNA for the CDR3 is TGTGCCAGCAGCCGTGGGGGAAATTCACCCCTCCACTTT. Amino acid sequence: CASSRGGNSPLHF.

This clone has more than one count but fewer than ten. The CDR3 spells CATSRGGIRVNVLTF. The DNA of the CDR3 is TGTGCCACCAGCAGGGGGGGGATCCGGGTCAACGTCCTGACTTTC. J is TRBJ2-6 and V is TRBV15; 7 nucleotides align to TRBD2. From germline, CDR1 is LNHNV and CDR2 YYDKDF (reference sequence). J gave up 9 bases and V 3 bases, and 8 bases lay outside the gene matches. This CDR3 has 15 residues.

This chain links TRBV29-1 with TRBJ2-3; a possible D gene is TRBD2 (6 bases). The germline gives CDR1 SQVTM, CDR2 ANQGSEA. The CDR3 totals 11 residues. Between the trimmed V and J ends, which lost 8 bases and 6 bases, there was a span of 12 bases. CDR3 in amino acids: CSPLRGDTQYF. The CDR3, as DNA: TGCAGCCCCCTTCGGGGGGATACGCAGTATTTT.

The chain recombines TRBV5-1 with TRBJ2-3; tentatively, D is TRBD1 (6 bases). The CDR3 runs 14 residues. Germline lookup yields CDR1 SGHRS and CDR2 YFSETQ. Between the trimmed V and J ends, which lost 4 bases and 4 bases, there was a span of 13 bases. The CDR3 nucleotides are TGCGCCAGCAGCCTCGGACACAGGGCAGATACGCAGTATTTT. Translated, it gives CASSLGHRADTQYF.

The V and J genes are TRBV29-1 and TRBJ1-2, with D tentatively TRBD1 (6 bases). This CDR3 comprises 12 residues. Trimming removed 7 bases from V and 3 bases from J, with 12 bases in between. Germline V gives CDR1 SQVTM, CDR2 ANQGSEA. As DNA, the CDR3 is TGCAGCGCCATGACAGGTGACTATGGCTACACCTTC. Translation gives CSAMTGDYGYTF. Using reference TRBV29-1 and TRBJ1-2 for the parts outside the CDR3, the full variable domain is SAVISQKPSRDICQRGTSLTIQCQVDSQVTMMFWYRQQPGQSLTLIATANQGSEATYESGFVIDKFPISRPNLTFSTLTVSNMSPEDSSIYLCSAMTGDYGYTFGSGTRLTVV.